The following is a T cell receptor beta chain sequence with its context. Its antigen is unknown. This sample was included in a study of cytomegalovirus exposure and HLA in healthy donors. The overall study: Ancestry clustering placed more than 65% of more than 350 genotyped donors in the Caucasian-associated cluster. Study findings and constraints: TCR beta V segments were, for the most part, productive about 87% or about 30% of the time in an earlier analysis. Apart from CMV serostatus, no immune exposure information was available.

PCR was performed using 60 Vbeta and 13 Jbeta primers. Methods used by the authors: Later, some 79 million unique TCR beta chains were counted in an analysis, and roughly 11 million of them were shared. Sequenced by immunoSEQ multiplex PCR; TCRdb stores in-frame clones only, minus some. Clone size and V and J calls were adopted from that table, with D and trimming inferred from the DNA. The sample has about 130,000 clones, roughly three quarters seen once. Trimming took 4 bases from V and 8 from J, leaving 14 bases between them. Per germline, CDR1 LNHDA and CDR2 SQIVND (reference sequence). The CDR3 extends over 13 amino acids.

This clonotype was obtained from a woman aged 40 to 49 in good health and CMV-seronegative. Sequencing was performed on PBMCs. V gene TRBV19 combines with J gene TRBJ1-2, with D perhaps TRBD1 (5 bases). CDR3 in amino acids: CASSNGAVRGYTF. CDR3 bases: TGTGCCAGTAGTAATGGGGCTGTGAGAGGCTACACCTTC.